This is a list of T cell receptor beta chains from one sample in a study of blood T cell repertoires in COVID-19. Only in-frame clones appear in the TCRdb table, and some are missing; sequencing was by immunoSEQ multiplex PCR. Among about 130,000 clones listed, about 75% were seen once. Input material: peripheral blood. The receptors shown here come from a man older than 75 with acute or convalescent COVID-19. Each CDR3 is given with its conserved first and last residue. A D gene is named only where the DNA matches it firmly. Size is stated for part of the rows, as once, few or many counts, or as a class when the clone is expanded.

D gene,V gene,J gene,clone size,CDR3 DNA,CDR3 protein
NA,TRBV3-1/TRBV3-2,TRBJ2-5,NA,TGTGCCAGCAGCCAAGTTTCCAGAGGATCGGAGACCCAGTACTTC,CASSQVSRGSETQYF
NA,TRBV12-3/TRBV12-4,TRBJ1-5,NA,TGTGCCAGCAGTTTATCAGGCGACCAGCCCCAGCATTTT,CASSLSGDQPQHF
TRBD1,TRBV6-5,TRBJ1-6,NA,TGTGCCAGCAGTACCGGGACAGGGGGTTCACCCCTCCACTTT,CASSTGTGGSPLHF
NA,TRBV7-8,TRBJ2-7,NA,TGTGCCAGCAGCTTAGAATCGCGCCACGAGCAGTACTTC,CASSLESRHEQYF
NA,TRBV4-1,TRBJ2-5,NA,TGCGCCAGCAGCCAAGATCCCGACACACAAGAGACCCAGTACTTC,CASSQDPDTQETQYF
NA,TRBV5-4,TRBJ2-5,NA,TGTGCCAGCAGCTTCGGGGGAAAATCACAAGAGACCCAGTACTTC,CASSFGGKSQETQYF
TRBD1,TRBV24-1,TRBJ2-3,NA,TGTGCCACCAGTGACCCAAGGACAGGGGGTCTAGATACGCAGTATTTT,CATSDPRTGGLDTQYF
TRBD1,TRBV5-1,TRBJ1-2,NA,TGCGCCAGCAGCTTGGGAGGGGGCCGGGATGGCTACACCTTC,CASSLGGGRDGYTF
NA,TRBV18,TRBJ2-5,NA,TGTGCCAGCTCACTCATTTCCCAAGAGACCCAGTACTTC,CASSLISQETQYF
NA,TRBV5-4,TRBJ2-1,NA,TGTGCCAGCAGCTCCCCCAGGGGCTCCTACAATGAGCAGTTCTTC,CASSSPRGSYNEQFF
NA,TRBV6-2/TRBV6-3,TRBJ2-1,NA,TGTGCCAGCAGTTACTCTGGCGGAGGCAATGAGCAGTTCTTC,CASSYSGGGNEQFF
NA,TRBV5-1,TRBJ1-6,NA,TGCGCCAGCAGCTTGGGGGGACTGGCAAATTCACCCCTCCACTTT,CASSLGGLANSPLHF
NA,TRBV10-2,TRBJ1-4,NA,TGCGCCAGCAGCCACAGGGCGGCTAATGAAAAACTGTTTTTT,CASSHRAANEKLFF
NA,TRBV6-1,TRBJ1-1,NA,TGTGCCAGCAGTGAAGCGGAGTCGCGGGCTTTCTTT,CASSEAESRAFF
NA,TRBV24-1,TRBJ2-2,NA,TGTGCCACCAGTGACTACAGGGTCGCCGGGGAGCTGTTTTTT,CATSDYRVAGELFF
TRBD1,TRBV28,TRBJ2-2,NA,TGTGCCAGCAGTTATACCGGGACAGGGGTAATCACCGGGGAGCTGTTTTTT,CASSYTGTGVITGELFF
TRBD2,TRBV9,TRBJ2-7,NA,TGTGCCAGCAGCCCCGGGGTAGCGGGGGGATCCTACGAGCAGTACTTC,CASSPGVAGGSYEQYF
NA,TRBV18,TRBJ2-3,few,TGTGCCAGCCAGGGTACAGATACGCAGTATTTT,CASQGTDTQYF
TRBD1,TRBV6-5,TRBJ2-1,NA,TGTGCCAGCAGCCCCGGGACAGGGGAGAGAAATGAGCAGTTCTTC,CASSPGTGERNEQFF
TRBD1,TRBV3-1/TRBV3-2,TRBJ2-2,NA,TGTGCCAGCAGCCAAGGGGGGACAGGGACCGGGGAGCTGTTTTTT,CASSQGGTGTGELFF
NA,TRBV5-1,TRBJ2-3,NA,TGCGCCAGCAGCAAAACCCCTACTAGAACCCTTAGCACAGATACGCAGTATTTT,CASSKTPTRTLSTDTQYF
NA,TRBV7-2,TRBJ2-2,NA,TGTGCCAGCAGCCCCCGGGGTACCCACACCGGGGAGCTGTTTTTT,CASSPRGTHTGELFF
TRBD1,TRBV10-3,TRBJ2-7,medium-sized,TGTGCCATCAGGGATCCGGGACAGGGAGGGAACGAGCAGTACTTC,CAIRDPGQGGNEQYF
NA,TRBV28,TRBJ1-2,NA,TGTGCCAGCGGGGGCGAGTCCTCCTATGGCTACACCTTC,CASGGESSYGYTF
NA,TRBV18,TRBJ2-7,few,TGTGCCAGCTCACTACAGGGTAGCTACGAGCAGTACTTC,CASSLQGSYEQYF
NA,TRBV18,TRBJ1-5,NA,TGTGCCAGCTCACACGTTGACAGCCTGAATCAGCCCCAGCATTTT,CASSHVDSLNQPQHF
NA,TRBV6-6,TRBJ1-1,NA,TGTGCCAGCAGTCCCCAGCGGAACACTGAAGCTTTCTTT,CASSPQRNTEAFF
NA,TRBV7-6,TRBJ1-6,NA,TGTGCCAGCAGCTTAGTCGGGGGGGCCGATTCACCCCTCCACTTT,CASSLVGGADSPLHF
TRBD1,TRBV6-1,TRBJ1-3,few,TGTGCCAGCAGTGCGGACAGGCCGTACTCTGGAAACACCATATATTTT,CASSADRPYSGNTIYF
NA,TRBV6-5,TRBJ1-3,NA,TGTGCCAGCAGTTACTCGAGGACAGGAAACACCATATATTTT,CASSYSRTGNTIYF
TRBD1,TRBV11-3,TRBJ2-7,NA,TGTGCCAGCAGCCGGGACAGCTTAGGAGAGCAGTACTTC,CASSRDSLGEQYF